This entry concerns a single TCR beta chain. What it recognizes is unknown. The sample comes from a study of memory CD4+ T cells and cytomegalovirus serostatus. At the level of the study: This sample comes from healthy Belgian adults, 9 CMV seropositive, roughly 22 seronegative.

The sort gate was single viable CD3+CD4+CD8-CD45RO+ cells for memory CD4+ T cells. As originally analysed: After removing out-of-frame reads, over 2 million distinct TCRbeta sequences remained. Libraries were prepared by immunoSEQ multiplex PCR; TCRdb keeps only in-frame clonotypes and omits some of them. The V and J calls and clone size were taken over from that table, and D and trimming were inferred from the DNA. The sample lists about 44,000 clones, around 80% occurring once. Whole-study results and caveats: The CMV-associated TCR signature appears largely within the CD4+ memory repertoire.

Losses at the gene ends were 5 bases for V and 1 base for J; bases not matched to a gene: 4. From germline, CDR1 is WNHNN and CDR2 SYGVQD (reference sequence). CDR3 length: 14 residues. This sequence originates from an adult in good health and CMV-seronegative. The V call is TRBV10-1, the J call TRBJ1-2; TRBD1 matches at 7 bases. The specimen was memory CD4+ T cells from blood. CDR3 loop: CASSPGQINYGYTF. The DNA for the CDR3 is TGCGCCAGCAGTCCGGGACAGATTAACTATGGCTACACCTTC.